The 15 T cell receptor beta chains listed next were all sequenced from one sample in a study of beta chain features in type 1 diabetes. General study points: When Type 1 diabetes patients were examined, their TCRB CDR3s proved moderately but significantly shorter in all four CD4+ subsets.

Reverse transcription of all isolated RNA meant that expressed TCRB transcripts were sequenced. Generated by immunoSEQ multiplex PCR, the TCRdb table keeps only in-frame clones and is missing some. Of roughly 260,000 clones in the sample, approximately 11% were seen once. Their antigen targets remain unknown. The sequencing sample was made of naive CD4+ T cells from blood. The receptors come from a man aged 25 to 45 with type 1 diabetes.

V and J are TRBV7-8 and TRBJ1-2; maybe TRBD1 (5 bases). V lost 2 bases to trimming and J lost 10 bases, with 14 bases between them. The CDR3 consists of 13 residues. Looked up from germline, CDR1 is SGHVS and CDR2 is FQNEAQ. The CDR3 here is CASSLSPGRVYTF. The DNA for the CDR3 is TGTGCCAGCAGCTTAAGCCCGGGCAGGGTCTACACCTTC.

V usage is TRBV7-2 and J usage is TRBJ2-3, with 11 nucleotides matching TRBD2. The CDR3 covers 18 residues. Germline V gene lookup returns CDR1 SGHTA and CDR2 FQGNSA. V shed 5 bases and J 4 bases; nucleotides not matched to a gene: 14. The CDR3 region has the DNA TGTGCCAGCAGCCGTAGGCTTTTAGCGGGGGGGCCATCAGATACGCAGTATTTT. Its protein is CASSRRLLAGGPSDTQYF. The full variable domain, its missing parts supplied by reference TRBV7-2 and TRBJ2-3, is GAGVSQSPSNKVTEKGKDVELRCDPISGHTALYWYRQSLGQGLEFLIYFQGNSAPDKSGLPSDRFSAERTGGSVSTLTIQRTQQEDSAVYLCASSRRLLAGGPSDTQYFGPGTRLTVL.

This clone was seen only a few times. This chain uses TRBV5-4 with TRBJ2-1; weak D call: TRBD1 (7 bases). This CDR3 is 15 amino acids long. V lost 4 bases and J lost 9, with 20 bases in between. Germline CDR1 reads SGHNT; CDR2 reads YYREEE (reference sequence). CDR3 coding DNA: TGTGCCAGCAGCCTGGTCTCCTACAGGGGAGGTGAGCAGTTCTTC. Its translation is CASSLVSYRGGEQFF.

V gene TRBV29-1 combines with J gene TRBJ2-5; no clear D gene. Trimming left V 3 bases short and J 0 bases short, with 8 bases between. The CDR3 loop spans 13 amino acids. CDR1 is SQVTM and CDR2 is ANQGSEA in the germline V gene. The CDR3 loop reads CSVDVSNQETQYF. CDR3 nucleotides: TGCAGCGTTGACGTGAGTAACCAAGAGACCCAGTACTTC.

The chain links TRBV5-4 to TRBJ2-1; 11 bases fit TRBD2. CDR3 size: 15 residues. Germline lookup yields CDR1 SGHNT and CDR2 YYREEE (reference sequence). V lost 4 bases and J lost 6; bases outside the gene matches: 6. The CDR3, as DNA: TGTGCCAGCAGCGAGTCCGGGACTAGCGGCAATGAGCAGTTCTTC. Translated, it gives CASSESGTSGNEQFF.

CDR3 coding DNA: TGTGCCAGTAGTCCAGCGGGGGTCTCTACAGCCAGGAACATTCAGTACTTC. Translated, it gives CASSPAGVSTARNIQYF. The J gene is TRBJ2-4, the V gene TRBV19, with 8 bases that match TRBD2. With 5 bases clipped from V and 7 bases from J, the junction kept 16 bases outside the gene matches. CDR1 is LNHDA and CDR2 is SQIVND in the germline V gene (reference sequence). The CDR3 spans 17 residues. Full variable domain (remainder filled in from reference TRBV19 and TRBJ2-4): DGGITQSPKYLFRKEGQNVTLSCEQNLNHDAMYWYRQDPGQGLRLIYYSQIVNDFQKGDIAEGYSVSREKKESFPLTVTSAQKNPTAFYLCASSPAGVSTARNIQYFGAGTRLSVL.

This clone was seen more than once but under ten times. This chain joins TRBV6-5 and TRBJ2-5, with 9 nucleotides matching TRBD2. CDR1 is MNHEY, CDR2 SVGAGI, per germline. The CDR3 loop spans 15 amino acids. J was trimmed by 6 bases and V by 0 bases; bases with no gene match: 5. CDR3 sequence reads: CASSYSRGGQQTQYF. CDR3 nucleotides: TGTGCCAGCAGTTACTCGCGGGGGGGACAACAGACCCAGTACTTC.

The chain employs TRBV30 and TRBJ2-7; D possibly corresponds to TRBD2 (6 bases). Germline loops: CDR1 GTSNPN, CDR2 SVGIG (reference sequence). V was trimmed by 1 base and J by 3 bases, leaving 13 bases between them. This CDR3 is 14 amino acids long. CDR3 in amino acids: CAWSDGGQNYEQYF. As DNA, the CDR3 is TGTGCCTGGAGTGACGGGGGTCAAAACTACGAGCAGTACTTC.

This clone has only a few counts. CDR3 residues: CASTQDRNTEAFF. In nucleotides, the CDR3 is TGTGCCAGCACCCAGGACAGGAACACTGAAGCTTTCTTT. V usage is TRBV2 and J usage is TRBJ1-1, with D perhaps TRBD1 (6 bases). Germline CDR1 reads SNHLY; CDR2 reads FYNNEI. The CDR3 runs 13 residues. Trimming stripped 7 bases from V and 1 base from J, with 10 bases between.

The chain links TRBV18 to TRBJ2-7; D is perhaps TRBD2 (5 bases). Between the trimmed V and J ends, which lost 0 bases and 4 bases, there was a span of 13 bases. Germline V gene lookup returns CDR1 KGHSH and CDR2 LQKENI. There are 15 residues in the CDR3. The CDR3 loop reads CASSPPDGRGYEQYF. Here the CDR3 DNA reads TGTGCCAGCTCACCACCGGACGGAAGAGGGTACGAGCAGTACTTC.

A few counts support this clone. The chain employs TRBV5-4 and TRBJ2-5, with 9 bases aligning to TRBD2. Unmatched junction bases numbered 5, after V lost 6 bases and J lost 5 bases. This CDR3 contains 13 residues. Per germline, CDR1 SGHNT and CDR2 YYREEE (reference sequence). CDR3 nucleotides: TGTGCCAGCACCCGCGGGGGGGCGGAGACCCAGTACTTC. It yields the protein CASTRGGAETQYF.

The chain links TRBV9 to TRBJ2-5; TRBD1 agrees at 11 bases. The CDR3 has 16 amino acids. V gave up 3 bases and J gave up 4 bases; unmatched junction bases: 8. Germline-derived CDR1 and CDR2 are SGDLS and YYNGEE. The CDR3 nucleotides read TGTGCCAGCAGCGAGGAGGGACAGGGGGATAGAGAGACCCAGTACTTC. Translated: CASSEEGQGDRETQYF.

This clone was seen a handful of times. The CDR3: CASRGTSGGHYQETQYF. The CDR3 DNA reads as TGTGCCAGCAGGGGGACTAGCGGGGGCCACTACCAAGAGACCCAGTACTTC. The V gene is TRBV28, the J gene TRBJ2-5; 14 nucleotides align to TRBD2. J gave up 0 bases and V 6 bases, and 6 bases lay outside the gene matches. CDR1 is MDHEN and CDR2 is SYDVKM in the germline V gene. This CDR3 is built from 17 residues. Looking up the rest from reference TRBV28 and TRBJ2-5 gives the full variable domain: DVKVTQSSRYLVKRTGEKVFLECVQDMDHENMFWYRQDPGLGLRLIYFSYDVKMKEKGDIPEGYSVSREKKERFSLILESASTNQTSMYLCASRGTSGGHYQETQYFGPGTRLLVL.

With regard to this clone: This specimen includes other DNA sequences encoding the same CDR3. The chain recombines TRBV18 with TRBJ2-5, with D possibly being TRBD1 (6 bases). Germline V gene lookup returns CDR1 KGHSH and CDR2 LQKENI. The CDR3 totals 14 residues. Between the trimmed V and J ends, which lost 0 bases and 4 bases, there was a span of 9 bases. The CDR3 region is CASSPPGARETQYF. Written as DNA, the CDR3 is TGTGCCAGCTCACCACCGGGGGCCCGAGAGACCCAGTACTTC.

This clone has a handful of counts. The V call is TRBV29-1, the J call TRBJ2-3; D possibly corresponds to TRBD2 (7 bases). The germline CDR1 and CDR2 sequences are SQVTM and ANQGSEA. This CDR3 is 16 amino acids long. The V end lost 0 bases, the J end lost 6 bases, and 19 bases lay between the germline ends. The CDR3 here is CSVEDTGGLQEDTQYF. The CDR3 nucleotides are TGCAGCGTTGAAGATACGGGGGGCTTGCAGGAGGATACGCAGTATTTT.